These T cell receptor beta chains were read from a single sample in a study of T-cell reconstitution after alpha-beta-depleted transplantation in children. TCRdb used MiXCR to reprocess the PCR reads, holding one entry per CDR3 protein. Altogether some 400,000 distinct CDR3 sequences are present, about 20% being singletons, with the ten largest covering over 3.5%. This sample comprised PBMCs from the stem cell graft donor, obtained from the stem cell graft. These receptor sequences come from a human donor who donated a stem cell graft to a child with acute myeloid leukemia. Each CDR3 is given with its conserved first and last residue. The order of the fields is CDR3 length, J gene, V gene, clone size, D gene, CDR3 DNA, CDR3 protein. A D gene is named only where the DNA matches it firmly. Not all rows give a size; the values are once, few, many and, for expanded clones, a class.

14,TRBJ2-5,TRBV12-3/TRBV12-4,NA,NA,TGTGCCAGCAGTGAGCGGGCCCTTAAAGAGACCCAGTACTTC,CASSERALKETQYF
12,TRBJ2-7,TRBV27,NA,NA,TGTGCCAGCAGCCGGCTAGGGGGCGAGCAGTACTTC,CASSRLGGEQYF
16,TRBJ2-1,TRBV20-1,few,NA,TGCAGTGCTTCCCTCAAAGGGACGAGGTCCTACAATGAGCAGTTCTTC,CSASLKGTRSYNEQFF
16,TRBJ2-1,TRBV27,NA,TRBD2,TGTGCCAGCAGTCCGTGGACTAGCGGGACGTACAATGAGCAGTTCTTC,CASSPWTSGTYNEQFF
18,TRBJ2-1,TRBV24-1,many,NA,TGTGCCACCAGTGATTCAACCGGGACTGTAAGCTCCTACAATGAGCAGTTCTTC,CATSDSTGTVSSYNEQFF
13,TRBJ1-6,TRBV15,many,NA,TGTGCCACCAGCAGAGTGTTGAATTCACCCCTCCACTTT,CATSRVLNSPLHF
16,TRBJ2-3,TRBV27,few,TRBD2,TGTGCCAGCAGGGGGGGGACCAGGGAAGGTGTAGATACGCAGTATTTT,CASRGGTREGVDTQYF
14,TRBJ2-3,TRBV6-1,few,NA,TGTGCCAGCAGCCCCGTGCGGGCCACAGATACGCAGTATTTT,CASSPVRATDTQYF
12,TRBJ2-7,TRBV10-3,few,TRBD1,TGTGCCACCGGACAGGGGGGGTACGAGCAGTACTTC,CATGQGGYEQYF
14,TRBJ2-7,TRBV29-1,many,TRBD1,TGCAGCGTTGAACTCGGGACAGGGGGCGACGAGCAGTACTTC,CSVELGTGGDEQYF
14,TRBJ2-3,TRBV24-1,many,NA,TGTGCCACCAGTGATTTGGGGGGAACAGATACGCAGTATTTT,CATSDLGGTDTQYF
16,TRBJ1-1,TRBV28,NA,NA,TGTGCCAGCAGTCCACGCTCTGGGGGGATGAACACTGAAGCTTTCTTT,CASSPRSGGMNTEAFF
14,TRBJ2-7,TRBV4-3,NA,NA,TGCGCCAGCAGCCAAGATAAGGGAACCTACGAGCAGTACTTC,CASSQDKGTYEQYF
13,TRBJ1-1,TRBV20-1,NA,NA,TGCAGTGCTAAATCCAGCATGAACACTGAAGCTTTCTTT,CSAKSSMNTEAFF
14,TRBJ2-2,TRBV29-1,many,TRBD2,TGCAGCGGCAAGCTAGCGGGAGGGACCGGGGAGCTGTTTTTT,CSGKLAGGTGELFF
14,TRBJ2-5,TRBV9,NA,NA,TGTGCCAGCAGCGTAGCCCAGGGACGAGAGACCCAGTACTTC,CASSVAQGRETQYF
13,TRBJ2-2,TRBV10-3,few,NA,TGTGCCACCGAACCGCTCGACACCGGGGAGCTGTTTTTT,CATEPLDTGELFF
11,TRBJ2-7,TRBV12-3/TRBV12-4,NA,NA,TGTGCCAGCAGCTCTCGAATCGAGCAGTACTTC,CASSSRIEQYF
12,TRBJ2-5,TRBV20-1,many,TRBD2,TGCAGTGCTGGGACTACGGGGGAGACCCAGTACTTC,CSAGTTGETQYF
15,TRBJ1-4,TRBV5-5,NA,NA,TGTGCCAGCACCATGAAGGGGTCCGTGAATGAAAAACTGTTTTTT,CASTMKGSVNEKLFF
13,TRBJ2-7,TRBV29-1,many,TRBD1,TGCAGCGTTGAATCGGACAGGGGATACGAGCAGTACTTC,CSVESDRGYEQYF
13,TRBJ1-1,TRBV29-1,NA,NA,TGCAGCGTTGGGGGCAGGGCGAACACTGAAGCTTTCTTT,CSVGGRANTEAFF
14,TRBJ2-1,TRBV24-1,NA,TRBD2,TGTGCCTCAGGCTTGGGAGGGCCTATGAATGAGCAGTTCTTC,CASGLGGPMNEQFF
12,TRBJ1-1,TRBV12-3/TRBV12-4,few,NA,TGTGCCAGCCAAAAGGGTGCCACTGAAGCTTTCTTT,CASQKGATEAFF
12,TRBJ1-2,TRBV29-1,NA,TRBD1,TGCAGCGTTGGGGGACAGTACTATGGCTACACCTTC,CSVGGQYYGYTF
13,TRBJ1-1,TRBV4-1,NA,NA,TGCGCCAGCAGCCAAGGAAAGGGGACTGAAGCTTTCTTT,CASSQGKGTEAFF
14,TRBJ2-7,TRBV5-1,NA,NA,TGCGCCAGCAATCCGGACAGAATGTACTACGAGCAGTACTTC,CASNPDRMYYEQYF
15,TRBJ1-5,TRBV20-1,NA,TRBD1,TGCAGTGCTAGAGATCGGGGACAGGGTAATCAGCCCCAGCATTTT,CSARDRGQGNQPQHF
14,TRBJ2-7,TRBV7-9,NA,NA,TGTGCCAGCGAAAGGGGGGGAGTCTCCTACGAGCAGTACTTC,CASERGGVSYEQYF